Sequencing of this TCR beta chain was carried out in a study of spatial heterogeneity in lung cancer. CDR1 and CDR2 from the germline V gene are SGHRS and YFSETQ. V was trimmed by 1 base and J by 4 bases, leaving 17 bases between them. The CDR3 covers 16 residues. About this clonotype itself: Lacking the conserved final phenylalanine or tryptophan, this CDR3 likely reflects a read error.

TCRdb called the 5' RACE reads again in MiXCR, with one record for every CDR3 protein. Altogether roughly 80,000 distinct CDR3 sequences are present, approximately 8% being singletons, with the ten largest covering about 6.8%. Specified time point: sample taken at primary tumor resection. The clonotype was recovered from a male donor with early-stage non-small cell lung cancer. Sequencing used PBMCs, obtained at surgery. The chain recombines TRBV5-1 with TRBJ2-5; D is possibly TRBD1 (6 bases). The CDR3 reads CASSLRSTGTLETQYS. The CDR3 coding sequence is TGCGCCAGCAGCTTGCGGAGCACCGGGACATTAGAGACCCAGTACTCC.